These T cell receptor beta chains were read from a single sample in a study of response to subunit inactivated influenza vaccine. TCRdb fed the RT-PCR reads into MiXCR, producing one record per CDR3 protein. The table lists about 570,000 distinct CDR3 sequences, 10% to 12% of them singletons. These data were also reused for a study on T cells expressing NK-cell markers.

Sequencing used PBMCs from blood, obtained on the day of vaccination. The receptors come from a man in his forties or fifties who received an inactivated influenza vaccine. Each CDR3 is given with its conserved first and last residue. The D gene is left open where the match is weak. Clone size is given for some rows only: seen once, a few or many times, or a class if the clone is expanded.

J	V	D	size	CDR3	DNA
TRBJ2-7	TRBV7-3	TRBD2	-	CASSFCPTSGIKVGYEQYF	TGTGCCAGCAGCTTCTGCCCGACTAGCGGGATTAAGGTTGGTTACGAGCAGTACTTC
TRBJ1-6	TRBV12-3/TRBV12-4	-	-	CASSLPGFGTNSPLHF	TGTGCCAGCAGTTTACCTGGGTTTGGGACTAATTCACCCCTCCACTTT
TRBJ2-5	TRBV29-1	-	many	CSVEISVGRQETQYF	TGCAGCGTTGAGATTAGCGTTGGACGGCAAGAGACCCAGTACTTC
TRBJ2-1	TRBV6-2/TRBV6-3	TRBD2	-	CASSYSTSGGPNEQFF	TGTGCCAGCAGTTACTCGACTAGCGGGGGACCGAATGAGCAGTTCTTC
TRBJ2-1	TRBV12-3/TRBV12-4	TRBD2	few	CASSLSGGGNNEQFF	TGTGCCAGCAGTCTATCGGGAGGGGGGAACAATGAGCAGTTCTTC
TRBJ1-2	TRBV29-1	-	few	CSVWGENYGYTF	TGCAGCGTGTGGGGCGAGAACTATGGCTACACCTTC
TRBJ2-3	TRBV20-1	TRBD2	many	CSARALAGGRDTQYF	TGCAGTGCTAGGGCACTAGCGGGAGGGCGCGATACGCAGTATTTT
TRBJ1-2	TRBV29-1	-	few	CSVMGDTNYGYTF	TGCAGCGTTATGGGGGACACTAACTATGGCTACACCTTC
TRBJ2-7	TRBV20-1	-	-	CSARKILAARGEQYF	TGCAGTGCTAGGAAGATCCTAGCGGCCAGGGGTGAGCAGTACTTC
TRBJ2-3	TRBV20-1	TRBD2	many	CSASVSGAAWHTQYF	TGCAGTGCTAGTGTTAGCGGGGCGGCATGGCATACGCAGTATTTT
TRBJ2-7	TRBV5-1	-	few	CASSRPEQGFHEQYF	TGCGCCAGCAGCCGACCCGAACAGGGTTTCCACGAGCAGTACTTC
TRBJ2-7	TRBV29-1	TRBD1	few	CSVELRGTGEDEQYF	TGCAGCGTTGAACTCCGCGGGACAGGGGAGGACGAGCAGTACTTC
TRBJ2-7	TRBV28	-	-	CASSFPPYFSEGLYEQYF	TGTGCCAGCAGTTTTCCTCCTTATTTCTCTGAAGGATTATACGAGCAGTACTTC
TRBJ2-3	TRBV12-3/TRBV12-4	-	-	CASTLGRLTDTQYF	TGTGCCAGCACCTTGGGGCGGCTCACAGATACGCAGTATTTT
TRBJ1-1	TRBV14	-	-	CASSKTGLGGFF	TGTGCCAGCAGCAAGACCGGTTTGGGTGGTTTCTTT
TRBJ2-1	TRBV5-1	-	few	CASSYGQRSNEQFF	TGCGCCAGCAGCTACGGACAGCGTAGTAATGAGCAGTTCTTC
TRBJ2-3	TRBV15	-	-	CATSRDRSDTQYF	TGTGCCACCAGCAGAGATCGCAGCGATACGCAGTATTTT
TRBJ2-7	TRBV20-1	TRBD2	-	CSATEPGLTKAYEQYF	TGCAGTGCTACTGAACCGGGACTAACCAAAGCCTACGAGCAGTACTTC
TRBJ1-5	TRBV30	-	-	CAWSGDYNQPQHF	TGTGCCTGGAGTGGGGACTACAATCAGCCCCAGCATTTT
TRBJ1-1	TRBV6-1	-	-	CASSEQGINTEAFF	TGTGCCAGCAGTGAGCAGGGAATAAACACTGAAGCTTTCTTT
TRBJ2-7	TRBV5-1	TRBD1	few	CASSFQGANYEQYF	TGCGCCAGCAGCTTTCAGGGGGCGAACTACGAGCAGTACTTC
TRBJ2-3	TRBV7-2	TRBD2	once	CASSLASGIDTQYF	TGTGCCAGCAGCTTAGCCAGCGGGATTGATACGCAGTATTTT
TRBJ2-3	TRBV4-2	TRBD2	-	CASSQDRASGGSSTDTQYF	TGTGCCAGCAGCCAAGATCGGGCTAGCGGGGGGTCTAGCACAGATACGCAGTATTTT
TRBJ2-2	TRBV7-9	TRBD2	-	CASSSGLALVTGELFF	TGTGCCAGCAGCTCGGGACTAGCCTTGGTAACCGGGGAGCTGTTTTTT
TRBJ2-1	TRBV18	TRBD2	-	CASSPRTSGRYNDQFF	TGTGCCAGCTCACCAAGGACTAGCGGGAGGTACAATGACCAGTTCTTC
TRBJ2-1	TRBV6-2/TRBV6-3	-	-	CASSYSAGAGSEQFF	TGTGCCAGCAGTTACTCGGCGGGGGCCGGGAGTGAGCAGTTCTTC
TRBJ1-1	TRBV10-3	-	many	CAISESGRSNTEAFF	TGTGCCATCAGTGAGTCGGGCAGGAGTAACACTGAAGCTTTCTTT
TRBJ2-7	TRBV5-1	-	few	CASSLAGMTYEQYF	TGCGCCAGCAGCTTGGCGGGGATGACCTACGAGCAGTACTTC
TRBJ1-5	TRBV20-1	TRBD1	many	CSASPVTGNQPQHF	TGCAGTGCTAGCCCCGTGACAGGGAATCAGCCCCAGCATTTT
TRBJ2-1	TRBV7-9	TRBD2	once	CASSLREVAGFEQFF	TGTGCCAGCAGCTTGCGGGAGGTCGCGGGGTTTGAGCAGTTCTTC
TRBJ2-7	TRBV12-3/TRBV12-4	-	many	CASSFFHEQYF	TGTGCCAGCAGTTTTTTCCACGAGCAGTACTTC
TRBJ1-1	TRBV4-1	-	many	CASSLYRENTEAFF	TGCGCCAGCAGCCTATACAGGGAGAACACTGAAGCTTTCTTT
TRBJ2-5	TRBV11-2	-	-	CASSSLRVSGEETQYF	TGTGCCAGCAGCTCCCTTAGAGTATCAGGTGAAGAGACCCAGTACTTC
TRBJ2-3	TRBV5-1	-	-	CASSFQAGADTQYF	TGCGCCAGCAGCTTTCAAGCGGGCGCAGATACGCAGTATTTT
TRBJ2-5	TRBV15	-	few	CATSSYGREETQYF	TGTGCCACCTCCTCTTATGGCAGGGAAGAGACCCAGTACTTC
TRBJ1-2	TRBV12-3/TRBV12-4	-	few	CASSRTYSNYGYTF	TGTGCCAGCAGTCGGACATACTCAAACTATGGCTACACCTTC
TRBJ2-7	TRBV3-1	TRBD2	-	CASSQEGLRGVTYEQYF	TGTGCCAGCAGCCAAGAGGGTCTCCGGGGGGTGACCTACGAGCAGTACTTC
TRBJ2-7	TRBV7-9	-	-	CASSARSGMMHEQYF	TGTGCCAGCAGCGCCCGGTCGGGGATGATGCACGAGCAGTACTTC
TRBJ2-2	TRBV18	-	-	CASSPGRDGELFF	TGTGCCAGCTCACCAGGCCGTGACGGGGAGCTGTTTTTT
TRBJ2-2	TRBV20-1	-	-	CSGRVRVGGELFF	TGCAGTGGAAGAGTCAGGGTCGGCGGGGAGCTGTTTTTT
TRBJ2-2	TRBV2	-	-	CASSAAARAAGELFF	TGTGCCAGCAGTGCAGCGGCTCGGGCTGCCGGGGAGCTGTTTTTT
TRBJ2-1	TRBV6-5	-	few	CASSLLQGSGYNEQFF	TGTGCCAGCAGTTTGTTACAGGGAAGTGGCTACAATGAGCAGTTCTTC
TRBJ2-1	TRBV9	TRBD2	-	CASSVEGLAGSNEQSF	TGTGCCAGCAGCGTAGAGGGACTAGCGGGCTCGAATGAGCAGTCCTTC
TRBJ2-7	TRBV28	TRBD2	few	CASSRGGGSYEQYF	TGTGCCAGCAGTCGGGGCGGGGGTTCCTACGAGCAGTACTTC
TRBJ2-7	TRBV12-3/TRBV12-4	TRBD1	many	CASSSGGEVEQYF	TGTGCCAGCAGTTCAGGGGGCGAGGTCGAGCAGTACTTC
TRBJ2-2	TRBV20-1	-	few	CSANPASEGTGELFF	TGCAGTGCTAACCCAGCTAGCGAGGGCACCGGGGAGCTGTTTTTT
TRBJ2-7	TRBV24-1	-	few	CATSDSGFYEQYF	TGTGCCACCAGTGATTCGGGATTCTACGAGCAGTACTTC
TRBJ2-3	TRBV10-3	-	-	CAISEGTFDTQYF	TGTGCCATCAGTGAGGGGACCTTCGATACGCAGTATTTT